The rows below give T cell receptor beta chains drawn from one sample of a study of identical twins. TCRdb called the 5' RACE reads again in MiXCR, with one record for every CDR3 protein. The data contain roughly 690,000 distinct CDR3 sequences, approximately 22% of them singletons. The data were also submitted as part of a second study, on T cells expressing NK-cell markers.

Source material: PBMCs. These receptors were collected from a woman under 30 in good health. Each CDR3 is given with its conserved first and last residue. Fields, in order: J gene, V gene, D gene, clone size, CDR3 DNA, CDR3 protein. D genes are given only for firm matches. Clone size is given for some rows only: seen once, a few or many times, or a class if the clone is expanded.

j_call: TRBJ2-6; v_call: TRBV24-1; d_call: NA; clone_size: few; cdr3_nt: TGTGCCACCAGTGACTCCAGGGTCTCTGGGGCCAACGTCCTGACTTTC; cdr3_aa: CATSDSRVSGANVLTF
j_call: TRBJ1-1; v_call: TRBV19; d_call: NA; clone_size: NA; cdr3_nt: TGTGCCAGTAGTATGGGAGGGCTGAACACTGAAGCTTTCTTT; cdr3_aa: CASSMGGLNTEAFF
j_call: TRBJ2-1; v_call: TRBV5-1; d_call: TRBD2; clone_size: few; cdr3_nt: TGCGCCAGCAGCTCCCAACCGGGACTAGCGTACTATAGCTCCTACAATGAGCAGTTCTTC; cdr3_aa: CASSSQPGLAYYSSYNEQFF
j_call: TRBJ2-7; v_call: TRBV3-1; d_call: TRBD2; clone_size: many; cdr3_nt: TGTGCCAGCAGCCAAGCAGGGACTAGCTACGAGCAGTACTTC; cdr3_aa: CASSQAGTSYEQYF
j_call: TRBJ2-1; v_call: TRBV20-1; d_call: NA; clone_size: NA; cdr3_nt: TGCAGTGCTAGCCGGAGAACCCCCTACAATGAGCAGTTCTTC; cdr3_aa: CSASRRTPYNEQFF
j_call: TRBJ2-3; v_call: TRBV27; d_call: TRBD2; clone_size: NA; cdr3_nt: TGTGCCAGCAGTTCGGCCGGGACTAGCATTTTAGCAGATACGCAGTATTTT; cdr3_aa: CASSSAGTSILADTQYF
j_call: TRBJ1-5; v_call: TRBV27; d_call: NA; clone_size: few; cdr3_nt: TGTGCCAGCAGTCGAATGGACGGGTATCAGCCCCAGCATTTT; cdr3_aa: CASSRMDGYQPQHF
j_call: TRBJ2-2; v_call: TRBV20-1; d_call: NA; clone_size: few; cdr3_nt: TGCAGTGCTAGAGACCCGGAGTGGAGGAACACCGGGGAGCTGTTTTTT; cdr3_aa: CSARDPEWRNTGELFF
j_call: TRBJ2-1; v_call: TRBV7-3; d_call: NA; clone_size: NA; cdr3_nt: TGTGCCAGCAGCTTAAATCGGTACAATGAGCAGTTCTTC; cdr3_aa: CASSLNRYNEQFF
j_call: TRBJ2-3; v_call: TRBV10-3; d_call: NA; clone_size: few; cdr3_nt: TGTGCCGCCTCTTCCGGGACAATTAACCTCGGGGATACGCAGTATTTT; cdr3_aa: CAASSGTINLGDTQYF
j_call: TRBJ2-5; v_call: TRBV7-2; d_call: NA; clone_size: NA; cdr3_nt: TGTGCCAGCAGACAAGCACCGGCCGTGCTGGAGACCCAGTACTTC; cdr3_aa: CASRQAPAVLETQYF